This is a list of T cell receptor beta chains from one sample in a study of CD8 T cells in ankylosing spondylitis. TCRdb itself ran the 5' RACE reads through MiXCR, one entry per CDR3 protein. The table includes about 440,000 distinct CDR3 sequences, roughly 17% detected once. Sequenced input: blood, either unsorted or a sorted T cell fraction (not recorded which). The source is a male donor with ankylosing spondylitis. CDR3s include the opening cysteine and the closing phenylalanine or tryptophan. A D gene is named only where the DNA matches it firmly. The size field is filled for only some rows; it gives once, few, many or a size class.

V gene	D gene	CDR3 length	J gene	clone size	CDR3 protein	CDR3 DNA
TRBV29-1	NA	12	TRBJ2-4	many	CSVVGVGDIQYF	TGCAGCGTTGTGGGGGTAGGGGACATTCAGTACTTC
TRBV2	TRBD1	16	TRBJ1-1	NA	CASRGQGILLNTEAFF	TGTGCCAGCAGGGGACAGGGAATATTATTGAACACTGAAGCTTTCTTT
TRBV12-3/TRBV12-4	NA	14	TRBJ1-2	many	CASSPKGANYGYTF	TGTGCCAGCAGTCCAAAAGGGGCTAACTATGGCTACACCTTC
TRBV12-3/TRBV12-4	NA	15	TRBJ2-3	NA	CASSLGGPRTDTQYF	TGTGCCAGCAGTTTAGGCGGACCCAGGACAGATACGCAGTATTTT
TRBV7-9	TRBD1	15	TRBJ2-7	NA	CASSSWTGGSYEQYF	TGTGCCAGCAGCTCTTGGACAGGCGGCTCCTACGAGCAGTACTTC
TRBV4-3	TRBD1	16	TRBJ2-7	few	CASSQEPTGGTYEQYF	TGCGCCAGCAGCCAAGAACCGACAGGGGGAACCTACGAGCAGTACTTC
TRBV20-1	NA	12	TRBJ2-1	few	CSARPPDNEQFF	TGCAGTGCTAGACCTCCGGACAATGAGCAGTTCTTC
TRBV20-1	TRBD2	14	TRBJ2-5	few	CSATRLGGQETQYF	TGCAGTGCTACCAGGCTGGGGGGGCAAGAGACCCAGTACTTC
TRBV5-1	TRBD1	15	TRBJ1-6	NA	CASSLAGTGGSHLHF	TGCGCCAGCAGCTTGGCCGGGACAGGGGGATCACACCTCCACTTT
TRBV12-3/TRBV12-4	TRBD1	14	TRBJ1-1	many	CASSPRTGNTEAFF	TGTGCCAGCAGTCCCAGGACAGGGAACACTGAAGCTTTCTTT
TRBV20-1	NA	14	TRBJ2-2	few	CSARAQPNTGELFF	TGCAGTGCTAGGGCACAGCCGAACACCGGGGAGCTGTTTTTT
TRBV5-1	NA	17	TRBJ1-1	NA	CASSPGRSAVGYTEAFF	TGCGCCAGCAGCCCTGGCCGGTCCGCGGTGGGCTACACTGAAGCTTTCTTT
TRBV7-2	TRBD2	17	TRBJ2-7	NA	CASSLKAGLAGSYEQYF	TGTGCCAGCAGCCTAAAGGCGGGACTAGCGGGCTCCTACGAGCAGTACTTC
TRBV11-2	NA	15	TRBJ2-2	many	CASSPQGKRGGELFF	TGTGCCAGCAGCCCGCAGGGGAAAAGGGGCGGGGAGCTGTTTTTT
TRBV29-1	TRBD2	15	TRBJ2-1	NA	CSVGGSGRSLNEQFF	TGCAGCGTTGGAGGTAGCGGGAGATCGTTAAATGAGCAGTTCTTC
TRBV11-2	NA	11	TRBJ1-6	few	CASSLGGPLHF	TGTGCCAGCAGCTTAGGAGGACCCCTCCACTTT
TRBV5-1	NA	15	TRBJ1-1	NA	CASSSTTGTNTEAFF	TGCGCCAGCAGCTCCACGACAGGTACGAACACTGAAGCTTTCTTT
TRBV9	TRBD2	15	TRBJ2-1	many	CASSVVGTMGNEQFF	TGTGCCAGCAGCGTAGTAGGGACTATGGGGAATGAGCAGTTCTTC
TRBV5-1	TRBD1	15	TRBJ2-5	NA	CASSLGSRQGETQYF	TGCGCCAGCAGCTTGGGGTCCAGACAGGGAGAGACCCAGTACTTC
TRBV7-9	NA	14	TRBJ1-6	NA	CASSPAGNNSPLHF	TGTGCCAGCAGCCCCGCGGGGAACAATTCACCCCTCCACTTT
TRBV11-2	NA	14	TRBJ2-2	few	CASSLVLATGELFF	TGTGCCAGCAGCTTAGTTCTAGCGACCGGGGAGCTGTTTTTT
TRBV3-1	TRBD1	15	TRBJ2-1	NA	CASSQGQGTYNEQFF	TGTGCCAGCAGCCAAGGACAGGGAACCTACAATGAGCAGTTCTTC
TRBV11-2	NA	19	TRBJ1-5	NA	CASSLQRASTPSCNQPQHF	TGTGCCAGCAGCTTACAGAGAGCCTCCACCCCCTCCTGCAATCAGCCCCAGCATTTT
TRBV6-5	NA	17	TRBJ2-3	few	CASSYVRGALGTDTQYF	TGTGCCAGCAGTTACGTAAGGGGGGCGTTAGGCACAGATACGCAGTATTTT
TRBV20-1	NA	13	TRBJ2-7	many	CSARASGRDEQYF	TGCAGTGCTAGAGCGAGCGGGCGCGACGAGCAGTACTTC
TRBV18	TRBD2	16	TRBJ2-3	NA	CASSRTSGGPTDTQYF	TGTGCCAGCTCCCGGACTAGCGGGGGGCCCACAGATACGCAGTATTTT
TRBV7-9	NA	14	TRBJ1-1	few	CASSPADGGTEAFF	TGTGCCAGCAGCCCCGCCGACGGGGGCACTGAAGCTTTCTTT
TRBV28	TRBD1	16	TRBJ2-5	NA	CDSSLGWDRGGETQYF	TGTGACAGCAGTTTGGGGTGGGACAGGGGGGGAGAGACCCAGTACTTC
TRBV28	TRBD2	15	TRBJ2-7	NA	CASRRLAGGPHEQYF	TGTGCCAGCAGAAGACTAGCGGGAGGGCCCCACGAGCAGTACTTC
TRBV7-9	NA	14	TRBJ2-7	few	CASSLMAGYGEQYF	TGTGCCAGCAGCTTGATGGCAGGGTACGGCGAGCAGTACTTC
TRBV2	NA	14	TRBJ2-7	NA	CASSEAKGPNEQYF	TGTGCCAGCAGTGAAGCGAAGGGGCCTAACGAGCAGTACTTC
TRBV5-1	TRBD1	16	TRBJ1-1	NA	CASSSRTGFTNTEAFF	TGCGCCAGCAGCTCCCGGACAGGGTTCACGAACACTGAAGCTTTCTTT
TRBV7-2	TRBD1	15	TRBJ1-1	few	CASSLGPTGQGEAFF	TGTGCCAGCAGCTTAGGCCCCACGGGACAGGGTGAAGCTTTCTTT
TRBV6-1	TRBD2	15	TRBJ2-1	few	CASSPGTSSNNEQFF	TGTGCCAGCAGTCCCGGGACTAGCAGCAACAATGAGCAGTTCTTC
TRBV20-1	TRBD1	15	TRBJ1-1	few	CSATGTGGTDTEAFF	TGCAGTGCCACCGGGACAGGGGGTACTGACACTGAAGCTTTCTTT
TRBV11-2	NA	16	TRBJ2-6	many	CASSLRASSGANVLTF	TGTGCCAGCAGCTTAAGGGCCTCCTCTGGGGCCAACGTCCTGACTTTC
TRBV12-3/TRBV12-4	NA	12	TRBJ2-3	few	CASSLEGGTQYF	TGTGCCAGCAGTTTAGAGGGGGGAACGCAGTATTTT
TRBV10-3	NA	13	TRBJ2-5	NA	CAISGGVRETQYF	TGTGCCATCAGTGGGGGGGTGAGGGAGACCCAGTACTTC
TRBV7-2	NA	13	TRBJ2-2	NA	CASSLLYTGELFF	TGTGCCAGCAGCTTACTTTACACCGGGGAGCTGTTTTTT
TRBV6-1	NA	13	TRBJ1-6	few	CASLAGLYSPLHF	TGTGCCAGCTTAGCAGGGTTATATTCACCCCTCCACTTT
TRBV6-5	TRBD1	18	TRBJ1-5	NA	CASSYHRDRGRGSQPQHF	TGTGCCAGCAGTTACCACCGGGACAGGGGGCGAGGAAGTCAGCCCCAGCATTTT
TRBV7-6	NA	13	TRBJ1-1	many	CASSANMNTEAFF	TGTGCCAGCAGCGCCAATATGAACACTGAAGCTTTCTTT
TRBV18	TRBD1	14	TRBJ2-1	many	CASSFDRDRNEQFF	TGTGCCAGCTCCTTCGACAGGGATCGCAATGAGCAGTTCTTC
TRBV20-1	TRBD1	13	TRBJ2-5	few	CSAKQGALETQYF	TGCAGTGCTAAACAGGGGGCCCTGGAGACCCAGTACTTC
TRBV12-3/TRBV12-4	TRBD1	15	TRBJ2-1	NA	CASSNRGVSYNEQFF	TGTGCCAGCAGCAACAGGGGAGTGTCCTACAATGAGCAGTTCTTC
TRBV7-8	TRBD1	15	TRBJ1-2	many	CASSRQGDPNYGYTF	TGTGCCAGCAGCCGTCAGGGGGATCCCAACTATGGCTACACCTTC
TRBV2	TRBD1	15	TRBJ2-7	NA	CASSVSGTGVYEQYF	TGTGCCAGCAGTGTATCCGGGACAGGGGTCTACGAGCAGTACTTC
TRBV5-4	NA	14	TRBJ2-3	NA	CASNSAGGPDTQYF	TGTGCCAGTAACTCGGCGGGTGGACCAGATACGCAGTATTTT
TRBV3-1	NA	15	TRBJ1-5	NA	CASSQGFGSNQPQHF	TGTGCCAGCAGCCAAGGGTTTGGTAGCAATCAGCCCCAGCATTTT
TRBV28	TRBD1	15	TRBJ2-2	NA	CASSKTGQHHGELFF	TGTGCCAGTAGTAAAACGGGACAGCATCACGGGGAGCTGTTTTTT
TRBV29-1	NA	12	TRBJ2-2	many	CSVDTYTGELFF	TGCAGCGTTGACACATACACCGGGGAGCTGTTTTTT
TRBV20-1	TRBD2	23	TRBJ2-1	NA	CSARDGGRGKLAGGPETYNEQFF	TGCAGTGCTAGAGATGGGGGCAGGGGGAAACTAGCGGGAGGGCCAGAGACTTACAATGAGCAGTTCTTC
TRBV4-1	TRBD1	16	TRBJ2-5	NA	CASSQDPNRGMETQYF	TGCGCCAGCAGCCAAGACCCTAACAGGGGGATGGAGACCCAGTACTTC
TRBV6-1	NA	15	TRBJ1-2	few	CASRLLDTISGGYTF	TGTGCCAGCAGGCTCCTAGACACAATCAGTGGTGGCTACACCTTC
TRBV11-2	NA	16	TRBJ2-1	few	CASSLADYVGGNEQFF	TGTGCCAGCAGCTTAGCTGACTACGTGGGGGGCAATGAGCAGTTCTTC